A single count supports the clone carrying this TCR beta chain. Germline and junction disagree at one end, which may indicate a read error. The CDR3 length is 14 residues. Researchers isolated at least 6 million PBMCs per sample. Per sample, at least 5.5 micrograms of total RNA were extracted. The data derive from a study of blood T cells in healthy people across ages. Primers used in a second PCR of roughly 7 to 12 cycles were a sample-barcoded 5' primer and a J-beta primer mix. TCRdb used MiXCR to reprocess the 5' RACE reads, holding one entry per CDR3 protein. The table lists some 700,000 distinct CDR3 sequences, around a fifth of them singletons.

This chain links TRBV12-3 or TRBV12-4 with TRBJ1-5; D is ambiguous. The sample consisted of blood. This clonotype was obtained from a man in his 70s in good health. The CDR3 coding sequence is TGTGCCGGCAGTTTTTCGGTAAGAAATCAGCCCCAGCATTTT. Translating it yields CAGSFSVRNQPQHF.